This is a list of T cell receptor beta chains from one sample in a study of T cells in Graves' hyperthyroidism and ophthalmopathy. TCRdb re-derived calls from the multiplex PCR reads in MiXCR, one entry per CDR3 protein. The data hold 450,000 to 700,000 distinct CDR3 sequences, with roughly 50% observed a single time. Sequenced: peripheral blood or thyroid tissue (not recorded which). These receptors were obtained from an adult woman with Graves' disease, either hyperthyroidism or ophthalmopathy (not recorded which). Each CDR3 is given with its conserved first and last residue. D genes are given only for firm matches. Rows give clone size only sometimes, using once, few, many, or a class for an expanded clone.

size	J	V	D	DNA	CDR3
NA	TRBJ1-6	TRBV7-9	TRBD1	TGTGCCAGCAGCGAAAGACAGGGACTCGCACCCCTCCACTTT	CASSERQGLAPLHF
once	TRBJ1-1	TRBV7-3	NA	TGTGCCAGCAGCTTAACGGCGGGCCAGAAGGGGCTATTGAACACTGAAGCTTTCTTT	CASSLTAGQKGLLNTEAFF
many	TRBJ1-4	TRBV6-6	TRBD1	TGTGCCAGCAGTTACCGGGACAGACATGAAAAACTGTTTTTT	CASSYRDRHEKLFF
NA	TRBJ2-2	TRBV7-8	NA	TGTGCCAGCAGCCTAGCAGGGACTTCGAACACCGGGGAGCTGTTTTTT	CASSLAGTSNTGELFF
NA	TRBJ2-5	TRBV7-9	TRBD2	TGTGCCAGCAGCGTAGGAATTAGCGGGGATGGCGGAGAGACCCAGTACTTC	CASSVGISGDGGETQYF
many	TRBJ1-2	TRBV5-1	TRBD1	TGCGCCAGCAGCTTGGGACAGGGGTTTGATGGCTACACCTTC	CASSLGQGFDGYTF
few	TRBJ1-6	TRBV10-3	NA	TGTGCCATCAGTGGGGGGGGAGACTCCGGTAATTCACCCCTCCACTTT	CAISGGGDSGNSPLHF
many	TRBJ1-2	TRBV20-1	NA	TGCAGTGTCATCAAGGGATATGGCTACACCTTC	CSVIKGYGYTF
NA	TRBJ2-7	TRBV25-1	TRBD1	TGTGCCAGCGCGCCGGGACAGGGGAGGTACGAGCAGTACTTC	CASAPGQGRYEQYF
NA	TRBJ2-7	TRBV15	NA	TGTGCCACCAGCAGAGGCGGAGGGGTCTACGAGCAGTACTTC	CATSRGGGVYEQYF
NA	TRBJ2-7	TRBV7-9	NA	TGTGCCAGCAGCATGTTACAGGGAAAGTCCTACGAGCAGTACTTC	CASSMLQGKSYEQYF